One sample yielded the 11 T cell receptor beta chains listed below, sequenced in a study of T cell responses to AZD1222 COVID-19 vaccine. Assay used: immunoSEQ multiplex PCR; TCRdb lists only in-frame clones, some missing. Found here are just under 90,000 clones, 88% of them singletons; the top ten hold about 6%. The specimen was peripheral blood, collected on day 0 of AZD1222 vaccination. The source is an adult in good health.

This rearrangement joins TRBV4-1 to TRBJ2-7; D unresolved. This CDR3 spans 15 amino acids. Germline values: CDR1 MGHRA, CDR2 YSYEKL. With 0 bases removed from V and 2 bases from J, the gap between germline ends came to 11 bases. CDR3 in DNA: TGCGCCAGCAGCCAAGATTCTCGACTGACCTACGAGCAGTACTTC. Its translation is CASSQDSRLTYEQYF.

This clone was recorded once. This chain connects TRBV4-1 to TRBJ1-1; D call uncertain. V gave up 0 bases and J gave up 2 bases, with 13 bases separating them. Germline V lookup: CDR1 MGHRA, CDR2 YSYEKL. The CDR3 consists of 16 residues. The CDR3 loop is CASSQELGRVNTEAFF. Written as DNA, the CDR3 is TGCGCCAGCAGCCAAGAATTGGGGAGGGTCAACACTGAAGCTTTCTTT.

The chain employs TRBV28 and TRBJ2-5, with 9 nucleotides matching TRBD2. The CDR3 length is 17 residues. V was pared by 6 bases and J by 3 bases, with 14 bases of the junction left unmatched. From germline, CDR1 is MDHEN and CDR2 SYDVKM. The CDR3 sequence is CASSYPLGGGREETQYF. The CDR3 DNA reads as TGTGCCAGCAGCTACCCCCTGGGGGGCGGGAGGGAAGAGACCCAGTACTTC.

The gene calls are TRBV7-8 and TRBJ2-7, with D uncertain. The CDR3 has 14 residues. Trimming took off 1 base at V and 2 bases at J, with 9 bases between the two ends. Germline V gene data show CDR1 as SGHVS and CDR2 as FQNEAQ. CDR3 DNA: TGTGCCAGCAGCTTAGATTATAATCCCTACGAGCAGTACTTC. This codes for CASSLDYNPYEQYF.

The rearrangement uses TRBV5-6 and TRBJ1-4, with D maybe TRBD1 (5 bases). Trimming took off 1 base at V and 3 bases at J, with 16 bases between the two ends. This CDR3 is built from 17 residues. Germline V gene data show CDR1 as SGHDT and CDR2 as YYEEEE. CDR3 loop: CASSLRTGQSPNEKLFF. The CDR3 coding sequence is TGTGCCAGCAGCTTGCGAACGGGGCAATCCCCTAATGAAAAACTGTTTTTT.

This clone has just one count. This chain joins TRBV5-6 and TRBJ1-2, with D unresolved. This CDR3 contains 13 residues. Per germline, CDR1 SGHDT and CDR2 YYEEEE. V dropped 5 bases and J dropped 4 bases, with 12 bases sitting between them. The CDR3 coding sequence is TGTGCCAGCAGTCCGACTAATGGCTATGGCTACACCTTC. Encoded protein: CASSPTNGYGYTF.

The V gene is TRBV6-6, the J gene TRBJ2-5, with D perhaps matching TRBD2 (5 bases). CDR1 and CDR2 (germline): MNHNY, SVGAGI (reference sequence). The V and J ends lost 6 bases and 2 bases respectively, with 10 bases between them. This CDR3 has 13 residues. The CDR3 DNA sequence: TGTGCCAGCAGGCCGGGATATCAAGAGACCCAGTACTTC. The encoded protein is CASRPGYQETQYF.

This sequence joins TRBV5-1 and TRBJ2-1; 7 bases line up with TRBD1. The germline gives CDR1 SGHRS, CDR2 YFSETQ. CDR3 length: 16 residues. V gave up 4 bases and J gave up 5 bases; unmatched junction bases: 12. The CDR3 reads CASSPRSRDRHNEQFF. CDR3 coding DNA: TGCGCCAGCAGCCCACGAAGCCGGGACAGACACAATGAGCAGTTCTTC.

The chain uses TRBV6-2 or TRBV6-3 and TRBJ1-1; no reliable D call. The CDR3 covers 18 residues. V was pared by 2 bases and J by 0 bases, with 19 bases between. Germline loops: CDR1 MNHEY, CDR2 SVGEGT. This CDR3 reads CASSYNTESFYVNTEAFF. The CDR3 DNA follows: TGTGCCAGCAGTTACAACACTGAAAGCTTTTATGTGAACACTGAAGCTTTCTTT.

This clone was detected only once. The CDR3 region is CASSHDRGDDEQYF. The CDR3, as DNA: TGCGCCAGCAGCCATGACAGGGGGGACGACGAGCAGTACTTC. This chain links TRBV4-1 with TRBJ2-7, with 9 bases aligning to TRBD1. Germline loops: CDR1 MGHRA, CDR2 YSYEKL. This CDR3 comprises 14 residues. The trim removed 3 bases at V and 5 bases at J, leaving 5 bases unmatched.

In its sample, this clone was seen a few times. The genes are TRBV7-2 and TRBJ2-7, with D perhaps matching TRBD1 (8 bases). This CDR3 region has 14 residues. V shed 6 bases and J shed 4 bases, with 16 bases lying between them. Germline V gene sequence: CDR1 SGHTA, CDR2 FQGNSA. The DNA of the CDR3 is TGTGCCAGCAGTAAACAGGGGGGGGCATACGAGCAGTACTTC. Amino acid sequence: CASSKQGGAYEQYF.